A selection of T cell receptor beta chains follows, all from one sample in a study of T-cell reconstitution after alpha-beta-depleted transplantation in children. TCRdb fed the PCR reads into MiXCR, producing one record per CDR3 protein. Found here are hundreds of thousands of distinct CDR3 sequences, 10% to 15% of them singletons; the top ten hold 0.79%. This specimen consisted of PBMCs, obtained before TCRalphabeta/CD19-depleted stem cell transplant. The receptors were sampled from a girl aged 2-9 years with congenital amegakaryocytic thrombocytopenia, due to receive a stem cell transplant. The CDR3 runs from the conserved cysteine through the conserved F or W. Fields, in order: V gene, clone size, J gene, D gene, CDR3 DNA, CDR3 protein. D genes are given only for firm matches. Not every row has a clone size; where given, it reads once, few, many or a size class.

TRBV12-3/TRBV12-4	few	TRBJ2-1	-	TGTGCCAGCAGTTTAGGACTAGTGAGTCTCGATGAGCAGTTCTTC	CASSLGLVSLDEQFF
TRBV20-1	-	TRBJ2-3	-	TGCAGTGCTGGTCCCGAGACTAGAAGGACAGATACGCAGTATTTT	CSAGPETRRTDTQYF
TRBV12-3/TRBV12-4	many	TRBJ2-7	TRBD2	TGTGCCAGCAGTTCAGAGACTAGCGGTAACTACGAGCAGTACTTC	CASSSETSGNYEQYF
TRBV11-2	few	TRBJ2-4	-	TGTGCCAGCCGCCTTCTAGGGGGGAAAAACATTCAGTACTTC	CASRLLGGKNIQYF
TRBV7-3	-	TRBJ2-3	-	TGTGCCAGCAGCTTAACGTCGTCGAAAACAGATACGCAGTATTTT	CASSLTSSKTDTQYF
TRBV6-5	many	TRBJ2-1	TRBD1	TGTGCCAGCAGTTACGGGACAGGGGAGAGCTCCTACAATGAGCAGTTCTTC	CASSYGTGESSYNEQFF
TRBV4-2	-	TRBJ2-1	TRBD2	TGTGCCAGCAGCCCGGGACTAGGCATAAATGAGCAGTTCTTC	CASSPGLGINEQFF
TRBV7-8	many	TRBJ2-7	-	TGTGCTAGTGTGGTGGGGCGGGATCCGTCCTACGAGCAGTACTTC	CASVVGRDPSYEQYF
TRBV12-3/TRBV12-4	many	TRBJ2-1	-	TGTGCCAGCAGTTTTGATCTGGGGAATGAGCAGTTCTTC	CASSFDLGNEQFF
TRBV29-1	-	TRBJ2-7	-	TGCAGCGTAATGGAGACTACACCGGAGCAGTACTTC	CSVMETTPEQYF
TRBV7-2	-	TRBJ2-1	TRBD2	TGTGCCAGCAGCTTAGTCCAGGGACTAGCGGGAGAGAATGAGCAGTTCTTC	CASSLVQGLAGENEQFF
TRBV11-2	many	TRBJ1-5	TRBD1	TGTGCCAGCAGCCCTGAACAGGGGCCCAATCAGCCCCAGCATTTT	CASSPEQGPNQPQHF
TRBV10-3	few	TRBJ2-3	-	TGTGCCATCAGTGCGAGGGACACCTTAGCAGATACGCAGTATTTT	CAISARDTLADTQYF
TRBV20-1	many	TRBJ1-1	-	TGCAGTGCTATTCATTTCATAGATGGGACTGAAGCTTTCTTT	CSAIHFIDGTEAFF
TRBV4-2	-	TRBJ2-1	TRBD2	TGTGCCAGCAGCCAAAAGCCGGGACTAGATCACCCCGAGCAGTTCTTC	CASSQKPGLDHPEQFF
TRBV25-1	-	TRBJ2-1	TRBD2	TGTGCCAGCAGTTCTTGGACAGGGTTTCCGGGACTAGCGCCCAATGAGCAGTTCTTC	CASSSWTGFPGLAPNEQFF
TRBV5-1	many	TRBJ2-3	TRBD1	TGCGCCAGCAGCTTGGAGGACAGGGTTACAGATACGCAGTATTTT	CASSLEDRVTDTQYF
TRBV29-1	few	TRBJ2-2	-	TGCAGCGCTGGCGGGAATATGGACACCGGGGAGCTGTTTTTT	CSAGGNMDTGELFF
TRBV11-2	few	TRBJ1-5	-	TGTGCCAGCAGCTCAAGGCCCGTCACAAGCAATCAGCCCCAGCATTTT	CASSSRPVTSNQPQHF
TRBV7-9	many	TRBJ2-7	-	TGTGCCAGCAGCTCCCCTCGGGGCGAGCAGTACTTC	CASSSPRGEQYF